Below are 6 T cell receptor beta chains sequenced from a single sample in a study of CD8 T cells in Susac syndrome. About 0.45 to 1 ug RNA was reverse transcribed with random hexamers. From the immunoSEQ multiplex PCR reads, TCRdb called clonotypes with MiXCR, one entry per CDR3 protein. The sample contains over 100,000 distinct CDR3 sequences, over 90% of which appear only once. Sequences were obtained from CD8+ T cells from PBMCs. These receptors were obtained from a human donor with Susac syndrome.

The V and J genes are TRBV9 and TRBJ2-7; 9 bases are a match to TRBD1. The ends lost 2 bases at V and 5 bases at J; junction bases unmatched: 8. Looked up from germline, CDR1 is SGDLS and CDR2 is YYNGEE. There are 15 residues in the CDR3. The DNA of the CDR3 is TGTGCCAGCAGCGTCTCGGGACAGGGAAAGAACGAGCAGTACTTC. It translates to CASSVSGQGKNEQYF.

The chain joins TRBV2 to TRBJ2-2, with 7 bases identical to TRBD1. This CDR3 contains 15 residues. Looked up from germline, CDR1 is SNHLY and CDR2 is FYNNEI. The V gene end was trimmed by 7 bases and the J gene end by 4 bases; junction bases not matched to a gene: 9. This CDR3 reads CASMLGQPFTGELFF. In nucleotides, the CDR3 is TGTGCCAGCATGCTGGGACAGCCTTTCACCGGGGAGCTGTTTTTT.

The CDR3 reads CASSLGPRQIWVGELFF. The CDR3 nucleotides are TGTGCCAGCAGCTTAGGTCCTCGACAAATTTGGGTCGGGGAGCTGTTTTTT. The chain carries TRBV13 and TRBJ2-2, with unresolved D. Germline V lookup: CDR1 PRHDT, CDR2 FYEKMQ (reference sequence). Trimming left V 0 bases short and J 7 bases short, with 18 bases between. This CDR3 contains 17 residues.

This clonotype has more than one count but fewer than ten. The chain recombines TRBV13 with TRBJ1-1; possible D gene TRBD1, 5 bases. The CDR3 runs 15 residues. V gave up 0 bases and J gave up 0 bases, with 8 bases separating them. CDR1 and CDR2 (germline): PRHDT, FYEKMQ (reference sequence). This chain's CDR3 is CASSLGRGVNTEAFF. The CDR3 region has the DNA TGTGCCAGCAGCTTAGGTCGGGGCGTGAACACTGAAGCTTTCTTT.

This chain connects TRBV29-1 to TRBJ2-7; 9 bases line up with TRBD2. The CDR3 contains 13 residues. After removal of 6 bases from V and 1 base from J, the junction contained 4 bases not matched to a gene. The germline CDR1 and CDR2 sequences are SQVTM and ANQGSEA. This CDR3 is CSVWTSASYEQYF. CDR3 coding DNA: TGCAGCGTCTGGACTAGCGCTTCCTACGAGCAGTACTTC.

The gene calls are TRBV25-1 and TRBJ2-3, with 11 bases aligning to TRBD2. Per the germline V gene, CDR1 is MGHDK and CDR2 is SYGVNS. The CDR3 is 15 amino acids. The junction had 3 bases not matched to a gene; V was cut back by 5 bases and J by 2 bases. The CDR3 is CASSLAGGITDTQYF. The CDR3 DNA reads as TGTGCCAGCAGTCTAGCGGGGGGAATCACAGATACGCAGTATTTT.